These 12 T cell receptor beta chains were sequenced from one sample in a study of response to subunit inactivated influenza vaccine. TCRdb independently ran MiXCR on the RT-PCR reads; one entry per CDR3 protein. The data show 530,000 or so distinct CDR3 sequences, with less than 15% seen just once and 11% held by the top ten. The source material was PBMCs from blood, sampled roughly 12 days after vaccination. The receptors here all came from a middle-aged man who received an inactivated influenza vaccine.

In its sample, this clonotype was seen a few times. The chain has TRBV12-3 or TRBV12-4 and TRBJ2-5, with 7 bases lining up with TRBD2. There are 13 residues in the CDR3. Trimming cost V 7 bases and J 5 bases; bases outside gene matches: 7. The CDR3 DNA reads TGTGCCAGCACCATTGGGGAGGGGGAGACCCAGTACTTC. Translating gives CASTIGEGETQYF.

This clonotype was seen only a few times. The chain employs TRBV6-5 and TRBJ2-1; D is unresolved. V was clipped by 2 bases and J by 7 bases, with 18 bases between them. Per the germline V gene, CDR1 is MNHEY and CDR2 is SVGAGI. This CDR3 comprises 16 residues. Here the CDR3 DNA reads TGTGCCAGCAGTTACGCGCACCCCCTATCCGGGAATGAGCAGTTCTTC. It encodes CASSYAHPLSGNEQFF.

This clonotype has more than one count but fewer than ten. CDR3 sequence (DNA): TGTGCCAGCAGCTTAGGGGGTGGCCTGGGCAATCAGCCCCAGCATTTT. Its translation is CASSLGGGLGNQPQHF. V gene TRBV7-8 combines with J gene TRBJ1-5; D gene uncertain. The V end lost 1 base, the J end lost 2 bases, and 12 bases lay between the germline ends. CDR3 length: 16 residues. In germline, CDR1 is SGHVS, CDR2 FQNEAQ.

This clonotype was counted between two and nine times. The J gene is TRBJ2-2, the V gene TRBV7-9, with 11 nucleotides matching TRBD1. Germline V gene data show CDR1 as SEHNR and CDR2 as FQNEAQ (reference sequence). This CDR3 region has 15 residues. Trimming took 4 bases from V and 6 from J; bases not matched to a gene: 4. The CDR3 region has the DNA TGTGCCAGCAGCTGGGGGACAGGGGGAGCCGGGGAGCTGTTTTTT. Protein product: CASSWGTGGAGELFF.

This clonotype was observed a handful of times. This chain links TRBV6-2 or TRBV6-3 with TRBJ2-7; a weak D match, TRBD1 (6 bases). The CDR3 has 14 residues. Germline lookup yields CDR1 MNHEY and CDR2 SVGEGT. Trimming took off 6 bases at V and 5 bases at J, with 17 bases between the two ends. The CDR3 nucleotides read TGTGCCAGCAGAAAACAGGGCTTAGTGGACGAGCAGTACTTC. It encodes CASRKQGLVDEQYF.

This clonotype was seen a handful of times. The CDR3 DNA reads as TGTGCCAGCAGCTTATCTCCGGGGTCGGGGACTGAAGCTTTCTTT. Its protein is CASSLSPGSGTEAFF. V usage is TRBV7-8 and J usage is TRBJ1-1, with D unclear. The length of the CDR3 is 15 residues. Germline CDR1 SGHVS, CDR2 FQNEAQ. Trimming shortened V by 2 bases and J by 5 bases, and 15 bases separated the two germline ends.

The gene calls are TRBV29-1 and TRBJ2-3, with TRBD2 matching 13 bases. The CDR3 sequence is 13 residues long. V lost 6 bases, J lost 9 bases, and 6 bases stayed unmatched. From germline, CDR1 is SQVTM and CDR2 ANQGSEA. In DNA form, the CDR3 reads TGCAGCGTCCGGACTAGCGGGAGCGGAACGCAGTATTTT. It translates to CSVRTSGSGTQYF.

This clonotype was found a few times. One junction end disagrees with the germline gene, perhaps due to a read error. The rearrangement links TRBV6-5 to TRBJ2-2; 8 bases line up with TRBD2. Germline CDR1 reads MNHEY; CDR2 reads SVGAGI. This CDR3 is built from 15 residues. The CDR3 DNA sequence: TGTGCCAGCAGTTCGGGGGTAGCGGGAACCGAGGAGCTGTTTTTT. It yields the protein CASSSGVAGTEELFF.

The genes are TRBV25-1 and TRBJ2-3, with a possible D match to TRBD2 (7 bases). There are 13 residues in the CDR3. Deletions cut 8 bases from V and 6 bases from J, with 15 bases between. Germline CDR1 reads MGHDK; CDR2 reads SYGVNS. CDR3 sequence (DNA): TGTGCCAGCGGACAAAGGGGGGGGGATACGCAGTATTTT. Amino acids: CASGQRGGDTQYF.

This clonotype was seen ten or more times. The rearrangement uses TRBV6-2 or TRBV6-3 and TRBJ1-2; D is possibly TRBD1 (6 bases). Trimming left V 5 bases short and J 3 bases short, with 16 bases between. From germline, CDR1 is MNHEY and CDR2 SVGEGT. The CDR3 contains 15 residues. The CDR3 region is CASSPPGGRDYGYTF. DNA of the CDR3: TGTGCCAGCAGTCCTCCTGGGGGCCGAGACTATGGCTACACCTTC.

This clonotype was detected a few times. The V call is TRBV5-1, the J call TRBJ2-2, with 8 bases identical to TRBD2. The CDR3 runs 16 residues. Losses at the gene ends were 4 bases for V and 3 bases for J; bases not matched to a gene: 8. Germline V gene data show CDR1 as SGHRS and CDR2 as YFSETQ. The CDR3 DNA follows: TGCGCCAGCAGCCAACCGGGGGGGCCTGACACCGGGGAGCTGTTTTTT. The encoded protein is CASSQPGGPDTGELFF.

The chain has TRBV2 and TRBJ2-5; a possible D gene is TRBD2 (5 bases). V was shortened by 6 bases and J by 1 base, with 9 bases between the two germline ends. Germline assignment: CDR1 SNHLY and CDR2 FYNNEI. The CDR3 has 13 amino acids. CDR3 in amino acids: CASSGLIQETQYF. DNA for the CDR3: TGTGCCAGCAGCGGACTTATCCAAGAGACCCAGTACTTC.